The T cell receptor (beta chain) under discussion was sequenced for a study of cytomegalovirus exposure and HLA in healthy donors. A multiplex PCR was run with 60 Vbeta primers and 13 Jbeta primers. Sequencing used immunoSEQ multiplex PCR; TCRdb keeps in-frame clones, though not all of them. Listed are 35,000 to 45,000 clones; roughly 2.9% falls within the top ten. CDR1 and CDR2 (germline): SNHLY, FYNNEI. After removal of 6 bases from V and 5 bases from J, the junction contained 10 bases not matched to a gene. The length of the CDR3 is 16 residues. The clonotype comes from a woman younger than 45 in good health and CMV-seropositive. Sequencing was done on a sample of PBMCs. The chain joins TRBV2 to TRBJ1-4, with 9 bases that match TRBD1. The CDR3 bases are TGTGCCAGCAGCCGGGCCGCCGGGACAGGGAATGAAAAACTGTTTTTT. Protein sequence: CASSRAAGTGNEKLFF.